This TCR beta chain comes out of a study of T-cell reconstitution after alpha-beta-depleted transplantation in children. General study points: Alpha-beta T cells about two months after transplant reportedly derived from several hundred expanded graft clones. T-cell counts and diversity at one year following transplant were attributed mainly to newly produced T cells.

Concerning this clonotype: Antigen unknown.

A TCRbeta library incorporating unique molecular identifiers was prepared. TCRdb fed the PCR reads into MiXCR, producing one record per CDR3 protein. The sample lists approximately 430,000 distinct CDR3 sequences, around 15% seen once, with less than 30% in the top ten. The CDR3 consists of 12 residues. The V end lost 4 bases, the J end lost 5 bases, and 9 bases lay between the germline ends. The germline V gene encodes CDR1 SGHTA and CDR2 FQGNSA. Source: PBMCs, mostly from graft donor cells, taken 360 days after TCRalphabeta/CD19-depleted stem cell transplant. This chain connects TRBV7-2 to TRBJ2-7; D ambiguous. The origin of this receptor is a boy less than two years old who had a stem cell transplant for Wiskott-Aldrich syndrome, so the T cells may come from the graft donor. CDR3 in amino acids: CASSSQNHEQYF. The CDR3 nucleotides are TGTGCCAGCAGCTCCCAGAACCACGAGCAGTACTTC.